One T cell receptor beta chain is described in this entry. V was shortened by 5 bases and J by 6 bases, with 14 bases between the two germline ends. CDR1 and CDR2 (germline): SGHNT, YENEEA. CDR3 length: 13 residues. The data belong to a study of Ad26.COV2.S vaccination and SARS-CoV-2 variants. Study context: Enrollment placed the donor in the COV1001 Ad26.COV2.S trial arm. The study gave Ad26.COV2.S intramuscularly, once or twice 56 days apart.

The treatment denotes: about 20 received Ad26.COV2.S at low or high dose, single or two shots; roughly 5 received placebo; per-sample allocation not given. Sampling happened 63 days after the first vaccine or placebo injection. Clones were read by immunoSEQ multiplex PCR, and TCRdb kept only the in-frame ones, dropping some. The top ten hold approximately 1.5% of the sample, which has hundreds of thousands of clones, roughly nine tenths seen once. This sample comprised peripheral blood, obtained in a trial of Ad26.COV2.S vaccine versus placebo. The chain has TRBV11-3 and TRBJ2-7, with D perhaps matching TRBD1 (6 bases). The source of this sequence is a person between 18 and 65 years old who received the Ad26.COV2.S COVID-19 vaccine or a placebo. CDR3 nucleotide sequence: TGTGCCAGCAGCCAAGGGACAATCGGCGAGCAGTACTTC. This sequence encodes CASSQGTIGEQYF.